This TCR beta chain is drawn from a study of OX40 agonist ivuxolimab in advanced cancers. Overall study context: The dose-escalation cohort was about 83% male, with a mean age of around 60 years, ranging roughly 20 to 90.

This clone showed up just once. What it binds is not known. General study points: Average numbers of expanded clones were greater in CD8+ T cells than in CD4+.

The CDR3 extends over 13 amino acids. Per the germline V gene, CDR1 is MDHEN and CDR2 is SYDVKM. The V and J ends lost 2 bases and 7 bases respectively, with 11 bases between them. Clones were sequenced by immunoSEQ multiplex PCR, and TCRdb holds only the in-frame ones, with some missing. Here the sample spans more than 70,000 clones, around 90% being singletons. The chain recombines TRBV28 with TRBJ1-2; D unresolved. The input for sequencing was CD4+ or CD8+ T cells sorted from blood, taken in a trial of the OX40 agonist ivuxolimab. The receptor was isolated from an adult with an advanced solid tumor such as melanoma, head and neck, liver or kidney cancer. The CDR3 DNA reads as TGTGCCAGCAGTTTAGAGGGAAATCGTGGCTACACCTTC. It specifies CASSLEGNRGYTF.